A single sample gave rise to the 19 T cell receptor beta chains below, sequenced in a study of T cell clonality in common variable immunodeficiency. Assay used: immunoSEQ multiplex PCR; TCRdb lists only in-frame clones, some missing. Recorded here are tens of thousands of clones, none singletons. The material sequenced was peripheral blood mononuclear cells. These TCRs come from a person aged 18 to 70 in good health.

The table lists this clone with many counts. Read coverage stops 3 residues before the CDR3 terminus; the germline J gene supplies the remainder. V is TRBV24-1 and J is TRBJ2-1; TRBD1 matches at 9 bases. The V segment lost 3 bases and the J segment 8 bases; nucleotides outside the gene matches: 7. CDR1 and CDR2 from the germline V gene are KGHDR and SFDVKD. The CDR3 length is 15 residues. The sequenced CDR3 bases are TGTGCCACCAGTGATCCCGGGACAGGGCGGCATGAG. Encoded protein: CATSDPGTGRHE. The full CDR3 protein is CATSDPGTGRHEQFF.

This clone was seen at least ten times. The CDR3 end falls 3 residues outside the read, so it is completed with the germline J gene. The chain carries TRBV5-4 and TRBJ2-3, with 7 bases identical to TRBD2. CDR3 length: 15 amino acids. In germline, CDR1 is SGHNT, CDR2 YYREEE (reference sequence). V lost 4 bases, J lost 4 bases, and 9 bases stayed unmatched. CDR3 loop: CASSPATSWPDTQYF. Incomplete CDR3 DNA: TGTGCCAGCAGCCCGGCGACTAGCTGGCCAGATACG. The full variable domain, rest sourced from reference TRBV5-4 and TRBJ2-3, is ETGVTQSPTHLIKTRGQQVTLRCSSQSGHNTVSWYQQALGQGPQFIFQYYREEENGRGNFPPRFSGLQFPNYSSELNVNALELDDSALYLCASSPATSWPDTQYFGPGTRLTVL.

This clone appeared a few times. One base away lies a much larger clone, so this may be a sequencing read error. The CDR3 is cut off 3 residues early in the read; its end comes from the germline J gene. This chain joins TRBV6-2 or TRBV6-3 and TRBJ2-1, with TRBD2 identical over 10 bases. The J segment lost 0 bases and the V segment lost 8 bases, leaving 10 bases of the junction unmatched. The CDR3 is 17 amino acids. Germline loops: CDR1 MNHEY, CDR2 SVGEGT. The chain's CDR3 is CASLLLAGGSSYNEQFF. CDR3 DNA (partial): TGTGCCAGCCTCCTCTTAGCGGGGGGTAGCTCCTACAATGAG.

On this clone: The read ends 3 residues before the CDR3 terminus; that terminus is restored from the germline J gene. V and J are TRBV7-9 and TRBJ1-1, with D hard to call. CDR3 length: 14 residues. The V gene's germline CDR1 is SEHNR and CDR2 FQNEAQ (reference sequence). The DNA read from the CDR3 is TGTGCCAGCCGATTGGACTCGGACTCCTACGAG. The encoded protein is CASRLDSDSYE. The full CDR3 protein is CASRLDSDSYEAFF.

This clone has ten or more counts. The read finishes 3 residues shy of the CDR3 end, and the germline J gene is used to complete it. V usage is TRBV29-1 and J usage is TRBJ1-2; D is perhaps TRBD1 (5 bases). The V end was cut by 3 bases, the J end by 0 bases, with 11 bases between. This CDR3 is built from 14 residues. Germline V CDR1 and CDR2: SQVTM, ANQGSEA. The CDR3 loop reads CSVDFRGTNYGYTF. The CDR3 bases that were read are TGCAGCGTTGATTTTAGGGGCACTAACTATGGC.

This clone was detected many times. CDR3 in amino acids: CSARDSSVVAGNEQYF. The CDR3 DNA, read in part, is TGCAGTGCTAGAGATTCCAGTGTCGTGGCAGGGAACGAG. The gene calls are TRBV20-1 and TRBJ2-7, with a tentative D call TRBD1 (5 bases). The read is 3 residues too short to cover the CDR3 end, so that end is filled in from the germline J gene. The CDR3 extends over 16 amino acids. The V gene's germline CDR1 is DFQATT and CDR2 SNEGSKA (reference sequence). Trimming pared 0 bases from V and 5 bases from J, leaving 20 bases between.

A remark on this clone: The read gets to within 3 residues of the CDR3 end, and the germline J gene fills in the rest. The V call is TRBV10-2, the J call TRBJ2-3; no definite D call. Germline V gives CDR1 WSHSY, CDR2 SAAADI. CDR3 size: 11 residues. Here the CDR3 reads CASQYQETQYF. Incomplete CDR3 DNA: TGCGCCAGTCAGTACCAAGAGACG.

This clone was observed at least ten times. The missing CDR3 end, 3 residues past where the read stops, is filled in from the germline J gene. V is TRBV7-2 and J is TRBJ1-2, with TRBD1 matching over 9 bases. This CDR3 is built from 14 residues. J lost 6 bases, V lost 5 bases, and 7 bases had no gene match. From germline, CDR1 is SGHTA and CDR2 FQGNSA. The CDR3 loop is CASSTRQGVDGYTF. CDR3 DNA (partial): TGTGCCAGCAGCACCCGACAGGGGGTGGATGGC.

Notes on this clone: The read halts 3 residues ahead of the CDR3 end, with the missing end drawn from the germline J gene. V and J are TRBV19 and TRBJ1-2, with D perhaps TRBD1 (5 bases). This CDR3 is built from 16 residues. Looked up from germline, CDR1 is LNHDA and CDR2 is SQIVND (reference sequence). CDR3 bases read: TGTGCCAGTAGCTATTCGCCGGCGGGGGTCTCCTACGAC. This encodes CASSYSPAGVSYD. The whole CDR3 sequence reads CASSYSPAGVSYDYTF.

This clone was seen ten or more times. Sequencing ends 3 residues short of the CDR3 end; the germline J gene provides the rest. The chain is built from TRBV7-9 and TRBJ2-3; D is uncertain. The CDR3 consists of 12 residues. Trimming removed 5 bases at V and 0 bases at J, with 3 bases between. Germline V gene sequence: CDR1 SEHNR, CDR2 FQNEAQ (reference sequence). The sequenced CDR3 bases are TGTGCCAGCAGCCTTAGCACAGATACG. It yields the protein CASSLSTDT. Given in full, the CDR3 is CASSLSTDTQYF.

There are many counts of this clone. The CDR3 end is not reached by the read, which stops 3 residues before it; the germline J gene fills it in. The chain recombines TRBV3-1 (or the pseudogene TRBV3-2) with TRBJ1-2, with D hard to call. The germline gives CDR1 LGHDT, CDR2 YNNKEL (reference sequence). This CDR3 is 12 amino acids long. Trimming removed 1 base from V and 5 bases from J, with 5 bases in between. CDR3 bases read: TGTGCCAGCAGCCAAGGGCCATATGGC. Its translation is CASSQGPYG. The CDR3 as a whole reads CASSQGPYGYTF.

Only a few counts were recorded for this clone. The read ends 3 residues early relative to the CDR3; the germline J gene fills the gap. The V gene is TRBV2, the J gene TRBJ2-3; 11 bases align to TRBD1. The CDR3 runs 13 residues. Germline values: CDR1 SNHLY, CDR2 FYNNEI. The CDR3 sequence: CASRGTGGETQYF. The CDR3 bases that were read are TGTGCCAGCAGAGGGACAGGGGGAGAGACG.

Many counts were recorded for this clone. The read halts 3 residues ahead of the CDR3 end, with the missing end drawn from the germline J gene. The chain joins TRBV19 to TRBJ1-2; possibly TRBD1 for D (5 bases). The CDR3 runs to 14 residues. Germline V lookup: CDR1 LNHDA, CDR2 SQIVND (reference sequence). V lost 7 bases, J lost 2 bases, and 14 bases lay in between. The DNA read from the CDR3 is TGTGCCAGTAATAAGGGGTCATCCAACTATGGC. This gives the protein CASNKGSSNYG. The whole CDR3 sequence is CASNKGSSNYGYTF.

This clone was found many times. The CDR3 end lies 3 residues beyond the end of the read and is filled in from the germline J gene. The gene calls are TRBV29-1 and TRBJ1-2, with a tentative D call TRBD1 (5 bases). Trimming removed 6 bases at V and 6 bases at J, with 11 bases between. Germline V gene data show CDR1 as SQVTM and CDR2 as ANQGSEA. The CDR3 is 11 residues long. The sequenced CDR3 bases are TGCAGCGTCGTCGGGGGAGATGGC. Translating it yields CSVVGGDG. The CDR3 reads in full as CSVVGGDGYTF. The complete variable domain, with remaining parts taken from reference TRBV29-1 and TRBJ1-2, reads SAVISQKPSRDICQRGTSLTIQCQVDSQVTMMFWYRQQPGQSLTLIATANQGSEATYESGFVIDKFPISRPNLTFSTLTVSNMSPEDSSIYLCSVVGGDGYTFGSGTRLTVV.

This clone has a count of ten or more. The CDR3 is cut off 3 residues early in the read; its end comes from the germline J gene. This chain connects TRBV29-1 to TRBJ1-1; maybe TRBD1 (5 bases). The CDR3 runs 12 residues. V gave up 7 bases and J gave up 4 bases, with 13 bases separating them. Per germline, CDR1 SQVTM and CDR2 ANQGSEA. The CDR3 reads CSAARQLTEAFF. The sequenced part of the CDR3 DNA is TGCAGCGCGGCCCGACAGCTCACTGAA.

This clone was counted ten times or more. The read finishes 3 residues shy of the CDR3 end, and the germline J gene is used to complete it. The chain recombines TRBV2 with TRBJ2-1, with 12 bases lining up with TRBD2. CDR3 length: 15 amino acids. The ends lost 5 bases at V and 3 bases at J; junction bases unmatched: 2. Per the germline V gene, CDR1 is SNHLY and CDR2 is FYNNEI. Partial CDR3 DNA: TGTGCCAGCAGTCGACTAGCGGGGGTCTACAATGAG. Protein product: CASSRLAGVYNE. The whole CDR3 is CASSRLAGVYNEQFF.

This clone was counted ten times or more. The read comes to an end 3 residues before the CDR3 does, leaving the germline J gene to fill in the end. The genes are TRBV7-2 and TRBJ1-4; D not certain. This CDR3 contains 13 residues. Trimming pared 3 bases from V and 4 bases from J, leaving 6 bases between. Germline lookup yields CDR1 SGHTA and CDR2 FQGNSA. CDR3 sequence: CASSLAINEKLFF. The part of the CDR3 DNA that was read is TGTGCCAGCAGCTTGGCCATTAATGAAAAA.

This clone was counted ten times or more. The CDR3 end is not reached by the read, which stops 3 residues before it; the germline J gene fills it in. This sequence joins TRBV6-1 and TRBJ1-5, with D possibly being TRBD1 (6 bases). The CDR3 runs to 14 residues. Germline V CDR1 and CDR2: MNHNS, SASEGT. Trimming cost V 4 bases and J 7 bases, with 14 bases left between them. Incomplete CDR3 DNA: TGTGCCAGCAGTGTATCAACAGGGAACCAGCCC. Residues: CASSVSTGNQP. The complete CDR3 sequence is CASSVSTGNQPQHF.

In its sample, this clone was seen many times. The CDR3 goes on 3 residues after the read ends, and that part is filled in from the germline J gene. The chain is built from TRBV29-1 and TRBJ1-1, with D perhaps matching TRBD1 (5 bases). CDR1 is SQVTM, CDR2 ANQGSEA, per germline. The germline V and J ends were trimmed by 0 bases and 1 base, with 6 bases remaining between them. There are 13 residues in the CDR3. The sequenced CDR3 bases are TGCAGCGTTGAAGAGCAGGGGAACACTGAA. This codes for CSVEEQGNTE. The entire CDR3 reads CSVEEQGNTEAFF.